The sequence of this T cell receptor beta chain was determined in a study of blood T cell repertoires in COVID-19. At the level of the study: Italy, Spain and the United States were the sources of the convalescent and acute COVID-19 samples. Nucleic acid was either cDNA or gDNA, and it came from T cells, B-cell-depleted T cells, or PBMCs.

This clone was seen only a few times. V was clipped by 2 bases and J by 2 bases, with 13 bases between them. The CDR3 sequence is 16 residues long. CDR1 is SGHVT, CDR2 SQSDAQ, per germline. Per the authors' pipeline: Estimation of nucleated cell counts was performed using reference gene primer amplification. The repertoire was sequenced with immunoSEQ multiplex PCR; TCRdb's copy has only in-frame clones and lacks some. For V, J and clone size, that table is used; D and trimming come from the DNA. Of 60,000 or so clones in the sample, approximately 84% were seen once. The source material was peripheral blood. V is TRBV7-4 and J is TRBJ1-5; perhaps TRBD1 as D (6 bases). The receptor's source is a man aged 60 to 75 with acute or convalescent COVID-19. CDR3 region: CASSLRWAGGNQPQHF. In DNA form, the CDR3 reads TGTGCCAGCAGCTTAAGGTGGGCAGGGGGCAATCAGCCCCAGCATTTT.